Presented here are 14 T cell receptor beta chains from one specimen sequenced in a study of T cells after yellow fever vaccination. TCRdb reprocessed the 5' RACE reads with MiXCR, giving one entry per CDR3 protein. Seen here are just under 600,000 distinct CDR3 sequences, less than 15% observed once, and the top ten hold more than 13%. Source: PBMCs, taken on the day of the yellow fever booster vaccination. The receptor source for this set is a man aged 25-45 years who received the YFV17D yellow fever vaccine.

This clonotype was observed a few times. The CDR3 region is CASSFMAGETHTQYF. CDR3 in DNA: TGTGCCAGCAGTTTTATGGCGGGAGAAACTCATACGCAGTATTTT. J is TRBJ2-3 and V is TRBV28; 7 bases align to TRBD2. CDR1 and CDR2 from the germline V gene are MDHEN and SYDVKM. The V and J ends lost 3 bases and 7 bases, in that order; junction bases with no gene match: 10. The CDR3 loop spans 15 amino acids.

CDR3 in amino acids: CAIRGAFRSPRGINEQFF. The CDR3 bases are TGTGCCATCCGGGGGGCGTTTAGGTCTCCAAGGGGCATCAATGAGCAGTTCTTC. J is TRBJ2-1 and V is TRBV10-3; a weak D match, TRBD2 (7 bases). The CDR3 is made up of 18 amino acids. CDR1 is ENHRY, CDR2 SYGVKD, per germline. V lost 8 bases and J lost 6, with 29 bases in between.

This clonotype was recorded at least ten times. J is TRBJ2-1 and V is TRBV18; D gene ambiguous. The germline V and J ends were trimmed by 3 bases and 4 bases, with 10 bases remaining between them. This CDR3 region has 14 residues. Germline lookup yields CDR1 KGHSH and CDR2 LQKENI. The CDR3 region has the DNA TGTGCCAGCTCACCGCCCTTGGGGTACAATGAGCAGTTCTTC. This sequence encodes CASSPPLGYNEQFF.

This clonotype has only a few counts. V usage is TRBV12-3 or TRBV12-4 and J usage is TRBJ2-2, with D maybe TRBD1 (6 bases). The CDR3 totals 16 residues. V lost 0 bases, J lost 1 base, and 9 bases lay in between. DNA for the CDR3: TGTGCCAGCAGTTTAGCGGGGGCAGTGAACACCGGGGAGCTGTTTTTT. Translated: CASSLAGAVNTGELFF.

This chain uses TRBV27 with TRBJ2-7, with 7 bases fitting TRBD2. In germline, CDR1 is MNHEY, CDR2 SMNVEV (reference sequence). Trimming at V came to 5 bases and at J to 6 bases, leaving 13 bases not matched to a gene. CDR3 length: 15 residues. The CDR3 region is CASSLSGSPSREQYF. DNA of the CDR3: TGTGCCAGCAGTCTTAGCGGGTCTCCGTCTCGCGAGCAGTACTTC.

This chain links TRBV15 with TRBJ2-3; the match to TRBD2 covers 7 bases. J gave up 1 base and V 3 bases, and 10 bases lay outside the gene matches. The germline gives CDR1 LNHNV, CDR2 YYDKDF (reference sequence). The CDR3 covers 17 residues. The CDR3 nucleotides read TGTGCCACCAGCAGCCTCTTTTCTAGCGGTGGCACAGATACGCAGTATTTT. It translates to CATSSLFSSGGTDTQYF.

The CDR3 DNA follows: TGCGCCAGCAGCTTTCAAGGGGGTGCCACTGAAGCTTTCTTT. Encoded protein: CASSFQGGATEAFF. The gene calls are TRBV5-1 and TRBJ1-1; D is possibly TRBD1 (6 bases). In germline, CDR1 is SGHRS, CDR2 YFSETQ. The CDR3 has 14 residues. Trimming left V 2 bases short and J 4 bases short, with 12 bases between.

The CDR3 DNA follows: TGCAGTGCGACCGGACAGGGTTTGGCTAGCGGGATGGGGAATGAGCAGTTCTTC. Translation gives CSATGQGLASGMGNEQFF. The rearrangement joins TRBV20-1 to TRBJ2-1; D perhaps matches TRBD2 (9 bases). The CDR3 extends over 18 amino acids. The V gene's germline CDR1 is DFQATT and CDR2 SNEGSKA (reference sequence). Trimming took 6 bases from V and 7 from J, leaving 31 bases between them.

The genes are TRBV30 and TRBJ1-1, with D perhaps matching TRBD1 (5 bases). CDR1 is GTSNPN and CDR2 is SVGIG in the germline V gene (reference sequence). The CDR3 spans 14 residues. V was cut by 0 bases and J by 5 bases, with 13 bases left in between. DNA for the CDR3: TGTGCCTGGAGTGTATCAGGGAGCGGGACTGAAGCTTTCTTT. Translated, it gives CAWSVSGSGTEAFF. Using reference TRBV30 and TRBJ1-1 for the parts outside the CDR3, the full variable domain is SQTIHQWPATLVQPVGSPLSLECTVEGTSNPNLYWYRQAAGRGLQLLFYSVGIGQISSEVPQNLSASRPQDRQFILSSKKLLLSDSGFYLCAWSVSGSGTEAFFGQGTRLTVV.

This clonotype came up a few times. This sequence joins TRBV7-8 and TRBJ2-2; no clear D gene. V was pared by 5 bases and J by 3 bases, with 10 bases between. CDR3 length: 14 residues. CDR1 and CDR2 from the germline V gene are SGHVS and FQNEAQ. In DNA, the CDR3 is TGTGCCAGCAGCACGGCCGGATACACCGGGGAGCTGTTTTTT. Its translation: CASSTAGYTGELFF.

This clonotype was seen more than once but under ten times. The J gene is TRBJ2-6, the V gene TRBV20-1; D uncertain. The V end was cut by 3 bases, the J end by 4 bases, with 4 bases between. The CDR3 is made up of 12 amino acids. Germline V gene sequence: CDR1 DFQATT, CDR2 SNEGSKA (reference sequence). The CDR3 reads CSASAGANVLTF. CDR3 in DNA: TGCAGTGCTAGCGCCGGGGCCAACGTCCTGACTTTC.

The chain combines TRBV12-3 or TRBV12-4 with TRBJ2-2; D not certain. The CDR3 consists of 14 residues. Trimming took off 2 bases at V and 0 bases at J, with 4 bases between the two ends. The DNA of the CDR3 is TGTGCCAGCAGTTTACAATCGAACACCGGGGAGCTGTTTTTT. It yields the protein CASSLQSNTGELFF.

In its sample, this clonotype was seen many times. This chain connects TRBV12-3 or TRBV12-4 to TRBJ2-7, with TRBD2 identical over 8 bases. The CDR3 sequence is 15 residues long. Trimming took 6 bases from V and 5 from J; bases not matched to a gene: 12. DNA of the CDR3: TGTGCCAGCAGCCGGGGACTAGGTTTTATGGACGAGCAGTACTTC. It yields the protein CASSRGLGFMDEQYF.

The rearrangement links TRBV5-1 to TRBJ2-1, with D maybe TRBD1 (5 bases). The CDR3 extends over 15 amino acids. V lost 0 bases, J lost 4 bases, and 11 bases lay in between. CDR1 is SGHRS and CDR2 is YFSETQ in the germline V gene. The CDR3 DNA is TGCGCCAGCAGCTTGGCCCGGACACGGTACAATGAGCAGTTCTTC. Protein sequence: CASSLARTRYNEQFF.